Below, 2 T cell receptor beta chains from the same sample are listed, as sequenced in a study of Ad26.COV2.S vaccination and SARS-CoV-2 variants. Noted treatment: roughly 18 received Ad26.COV2.S at low or high dose, single or two shots; roughly five received placebo; per-sample allocation not given. Sampling was done on day 63 after the first vaccine or placebo injection. The method was immunoSEQ multiplex PCR; TCRdb's version includes in-frame clones alone and lacks a portion of them. The repertoire holds 200,000 to 300,000 clones, with about 83% as singletons. Sequenced material: peripheral blood, taken in a trial of Ad26.COV2.S vaccine versus placebo. Receptors were obtained from a person aged 18-60 years who received the Ad26.COV2.S COVID-19 vaccine or a placebo.

The chain carries TRBV4-1 and TRBJ1-2; TRBD1 is a possible D gene (5 bases). Germline CDR1 reads MGHRA; CDR2 reads YSYEKL. The V end lost 1 base, the J end lost 4 bases, and 16 bases lay between the germline ends. There are 16 residues in the CDR3. Here the CDR3 reads CASSQVPTRTPYGYTF. CDR3 sequence (DNA): TGCGCCAGCAGCCAAGTCCCGACGCGGACACCCTATGGCTACACCTTC.

This clone has only a few counts. The CDR3: CASSTAPRQPQHF. CDR3 DNA: TGTGCCAGTAGTACGGCACCGCGGCAGCCCCAGCATTTT. The chain carries TRBV19 and TRBJ1-5; unclear D gene. V lost 4 bases and J lost 7, with 11 bases in between. CDR3 length: 13 amino acids. Looked up from germline, CDR1 is LNHDA and CDR2 is SQIVND (reference sequence).